These 6 T cell receptor beta chains were all obtained from the same sample, sequenced in a study of circulating and synovial CD4+ cells in juvenile arthritis. TCRdb's table, derived via immunoSEQ multiplex PCR, lists solely in-frame clones and lacks some. The sample records just over 35,000 clones, about 94% being singletons. Input material: CD4+ T cells from blood. The origin of the receptors is a human donor with juvenile idiopathic arthritis.

This chain connects TRBV6-5 to TRBJ1-1; no reliable D call. The germline CDR1 and CDR2 sequences are MNHEY and SVGAGI. CDR3 size: 11 residues. V lost 7 bases and J 10 bases, leaving 13 bases between the germline ends. The CDR3 sequence: CASNDGSGAFF. The CDR3 DNA is TGTGCCAGCAACGACGGCTCGGGAGCTTTCTTT.

Turning to this clone: The sample has other DNA sequences that encode this CDR3 too. The chain uses TRBV6-1 and TRBJ2-7; TRBD1 aligns across 8 bases. The CDR3 is 11 residues long. Unmatched junction bases numbered 2, after V lost 6 bases and J lost 7 bases. Per the germline V gene, CDR1 is MNHNS and CDR2 is SASEGT. The CDR3 reads CASRRQGEQYF. The CDR3 bases are TGTGCCAGCAGGCGACAGGGGGAGCAGTACTTC.

The rearrangement joins TRBV11-2 to TRBJ2-7; D is undetermined. V lost 0 bases and J 9 bases, leaving 12 bases between the germline ends. Germline values: CDR1 SGHAT, CDR2 FQNNGV. The CDR3 extends over 13 amino acids. CDR3 sequence reads: CASSLDQNTGQYF. The CDR3 DNA follows: TGTGCCAGCAGCTTAGATCAAAACACGGGGCAGTACTTC.

V usage is TRBV5-4 and J usage is TRBJ2-4; D gene unclear. The CDR3 runs to 15 residues. In germline, CDR1 is SGHNT, CDR2 YYREEE (reference sequence). Between the trimmed V and J ends, which lost 0 bases and 6 bases, there was a span of 13 bases. The CDR3 loop reads CASSLDRWQTNIQYF. The CDR3 DNA reads as TGTGCCAGCAGCTTGGACCGTTGGCAAACAAACATTCAGTACTTC.

The V call is TRBV29-1, the J call TRBJ1-4, with unresolved D. The CDR3 is 10 residues long. V was pared by 7 bases and J by 4 bases, with 4 bases between. Germline CDR1 and CDR2: SQVTM and ANQGSEA. The DNA of the CDR3 is TGCAGCGCCCGTAATGAAAAACTGTTTTTT. Protein product: CSARNEKLFF.

Comments on this clone: The junction differs from germline at one of its ends, possibly a read error. Other DNA sequences in this specimen translate into the identical CDR3. The V and J genes are TRBV5-1 and TRBJ1-6, with TRBD1 as a possible D gene (6 bases). This CDR3 is built from 16 residues. The germline V gene has CDR1 SGHRS and CDR2 YFSETQ. The CDR3 here is CASSLEQGIRNSPLHF. DNA for the CDR3: TGCGCCAGCAGCTTGGAGCAGGGGATCAGGAATTCCCCCCTCCACTTT. Based on the CDR3 plus reference TRBV5-1 and TRBJ1-6, the full variable domain is KAGVTQTPRYLIKTRGQQVTLSCSPISGHRSVSWYQQTPGQGLQFLFEYFSETQRNKGNFPGRFSGRQFSNSRSEMNVSTLELGDSALYLCASSLEQGIRNSPLHFGNGTRLTVT.